This is a list of T cell receptor beta chains from one sample in a study of T cell changes during pregnancy in multiple sclerosis. Using immunoSEQ multiplex PCR, the repertoire was profiled, and TCRdb retains in-frame clones only, with some absent. This sample has about 40,000 clones; about 89% occur once, and the top ten carry less than 0.55%. The source material was CD4+ T cells from peripheral blood mononuclear cells, sampled in the third trimester of pregnancy. The receptor source for this set is a female donor in good health, enrolled as a control in a pregnancy study. CDR3s include the opening cysteine and the closing phenylalanine or tryptophan. Fields, in order: D gene, J gene, V gene, clone size, CDR3 protein, CDR3 DNA. D genes are given only for firm matches. Expanded clones get a size class; other rows say once, few or many, or leave the size out.

>TRBD1|TRBJ2-7|TRBV6-4|.
CASSVGTGGSYEQYF
TGTGCCAGCAGTGTTGGGACAGGGGGCTCCTACGAGCAGTACTTC
>.|TRBJ2-6|TRBV7-3|.
CASSRGGAGANVLTF
TGTGCCAGCAGCCGAGGGGGGGCTGGGGCCAACGTCCTGACTTTC
>.|TRBJ1-4|TRBV18|few
CASSRATNEKLFF
TGTGCCAGCTCAAGAGCAACTAATGAAAAACTGTTTTTT
>TRBD1|TRBJ2-5|TRBV18|.
CASSLVTTGTGTQETQYF
TGTGCCAGCTCACTCGTGACCACCGGGACAGGGACACAAGAGACCCAGTACTTC
>TRBD1|TRBJ1-3|TRBV5-5|.
CASSPGQIGNTIYF
TGTGCCAGCAGCCCGGGACAGATTGGAAACACCATATATTTT
>TRBD1|TRBJ2-3|TRBV11-2|.
CASSLVQGPDTQYF
TGTGCCAGCAGCTTAGTACAGGGGCCAGATACGCAGTATTTT
>.|TRBJ2-1|TRBV28|.
CASSLFPATTDNEQFF
TGTGCCAGCAGTTTATTTCCAGCAACTACGGACAATGAGCAGTTCTTC
>TRBD1|TRBJ1-1|TRBV7-8|.
CASSSYRGPATEAFF
TGTGCCAGCAGCTCATACAGGGGGCCGGCCACTGAAGCTTTCTTT
>TRBD1|TRBJ2-3|TRBV30|.
CACTDKLGTGSTDTQYF
TGTGCCTGCACCGATAAACTTGGGACAGGAAGCACAGATACGCAGTATTTT
>TRBD2|TRBJ2-2|TRBV6-1|.
CASSGSSGTGELFF
TGTGCCAGCAGTGGGTCTAGCGGCACCGGGGAGCTGTTTTTT
>.|TRBJ2-7|TRBV30|.
CAWTTAGEQYF
TGTGCCTGGACCACAGCTGGCGAGCAGTACTTC
>.|TRBJ2-7|TRBV29-1|once
CSVGQTSEQYF
TGCAGCGTTGGACAGACTAGCGAGCAGTACTTC